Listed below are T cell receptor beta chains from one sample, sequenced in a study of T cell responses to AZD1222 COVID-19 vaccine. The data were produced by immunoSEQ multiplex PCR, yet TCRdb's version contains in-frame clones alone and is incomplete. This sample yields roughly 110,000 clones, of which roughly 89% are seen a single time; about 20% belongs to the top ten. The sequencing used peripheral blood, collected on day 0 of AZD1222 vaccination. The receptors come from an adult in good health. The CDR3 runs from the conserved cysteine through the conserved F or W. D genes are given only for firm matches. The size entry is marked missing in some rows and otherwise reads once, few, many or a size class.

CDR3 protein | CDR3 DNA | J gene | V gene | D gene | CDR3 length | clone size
CASSQRGRGDTQYF | TGTGCCAGCAGCCAGCGGGGGCGGGGAGATACGCAGTATTTT | TRBJ2-3 | TRBV7-9 | TRBD2 | 14 | -
CASSEQGLGYTF | TGCGCCAGCAGCGAACAGGGTCTCGGCTACACCTTC | TRBJ1-2 | TRBV10-2 | - | 12 | -
CASSQLREVGAHGYTF | TGTGCCAGCAGCCAACTAAGGGAAGTCGGGGCGCATGGCTACACCTTC | TRBJ1-2 | TRBV3-1/TRBV3-2 | - | 16 | -
CASGLAGFGYNEQFF | TGTGCCAGCGGACTAGCGGGGTTTGGATACAATGAGCAGTTCTTC | TRBJ2-1 | TRBV5-6 | TRBD2 | 15 | few
CANGRGRSPLHF | TGCGCCAACGGAAGGGGCCGTTCACCCCTCCACTTT | TRBJ1-6 | TRBV5-1 | - | 12 | -
CASSPLGRQGSYEQYF | TGCGCCAGCAGCCCCCTGGGGCGACAGGGGAGCTACGAGCAGTACTTC | TRBJ2-7 | TRBV4-1 | TRBD1 | 16 | -
CASSYVSIGRSNTEAFF | TGTGCCAGCAGTTACGTCTCAATTGGGAGAAGCAACACTGAAGCTTTCTTT | TRBJ1-1 | TRBV6-2/TRBV6-3 | - | 17 | -
CASSQSCRAFLFPSPLHF | TGCGCCAGCAGTCAATCCTGTCGGGCTTTTCTTTTTCCTTCACCCCTCCACTTT | TRBJ1-6 | TRBV23-1 | - | 18 | -
CASSHWGTGAEAFF | TGTGCCAGCAGCCATTGGGGGACAGGGGCAGAAGCTTTCTTT | TRBJ1-1 | TRBV3-1/TRBV3-2 | TRBD1 | 14 | once
CASSFDRKYGYTF | TGTGCCAGCAGTTTTGACAGAAAATATGGCTACACCTTC | TRBJ1-2 | TRBV6-2/TRBV6-3 | - | 13 | -
CASSLAELNSPLHF | TGTGCCAGCAGCTTAGCGGAACTCAATTCACCCCTCCACTTT | TRBJ1-6 | TRBV7-9 | - | 14 | -
CASSLGLGLPGELFF | TGTGCCAGCAGCTTAGGCCTAGGTCTTCCCGGGGAGCTGTTTTTT | TRBJ2-2 | TRBV7-2 | - | 15 | -
CASSRSGGGTEAFF | TGCGCCAGCAGCAGATCCGGAGGAGGAACTGAAGCTTTCTTT | TRBJ1-1 | TRBV5-1 | - | 14 | -
CSVVGTGNTDTQYF | TGCAGCGTTGTAGGGACAGGAAACACAGATACGCAGTATTTT | TRBJ2-3 | TRBV29-1 | TRBD1 | 14 | -
CASTQPNSPLHF | TGTGCCAGCACGCAGCCGAATTCACCCCTCCACTTT | TRBJ1-6 | TRBV28 | - | 12 | -
CAWSVATLAGELFF | TGTGCCTGGAGTGTAGCGACCTTAGCCGGGGAGCTGTTTTTT | TRBJ2-2 | TRBV30 | - | 14 | -
CASSLAGTDQPQHF | TGTGCCAGCAGCTTAGCGGGGACAGATCAGCCCCAGCATTTT | TRBJ1-5 | TRBV7-8 | TRBD1 | 14 | once
CASSYLDVTSGDEQFF | TGTGCCAGCAGTTACTTAGACGTAACTAGCGGCGACGAGCAGTTCTTC | TRBJ2-1 | TRBV6-5 | TRBD2 | 16 | -
CASSLRGSGVLLNYEQYF | TGCGCCAGCAGCCTGCGGGGGAGCGGCGTGCTCCTAAACTACGAGCAGTACTTC | TRBJ2-7 | TRBV5-1 | TRBD2 | 18 | -
CSASPPQGYYEQYF | TGCAGTGCTAGTCCTCCACAAGGATACTACGAGCAGTACTTC | TRBJ2-7 | TRBV20-1 | - | 14 | -
CASRLAGGLYNEQFF | TGTGCCAGCCGCCTAGCGGGGGGTCTGTACAATGAGCAGTTCTTC | TRBJ2-1 | TRBV6-2/TRBV6-3 | TRBD2 | 15 | -
CASSSLTGANTEAFF | TGTGCCAGCAGCTCTTTAACTGGGGCGAACACTGAAGCTTTCTTT | TRBJ1-1 | TRBV7-9 | - | 15 | -
CASRLTGGNTIYF | TGTGCCAGCAGATTGACAGGCGGAAACACCATATATTTT | TRBJ1-3 | TRBV7-2 | - | 13 | few
CASSLARGSGDIQYF | TGTGCCAGCAGCTTAGCCCGGGGGAGCGGGGACATTCAGTACTTC | TRBJ2-4 | TRBV11-2 | TRBD2 | 15 | -
CASSSNLITTGQETQYF | TGCGCCAGCAGCTCTAACCTCATTACGACAGGGCAAGAGACCCAGTACTTC | TRBJ2-5 | TRBV5-1 | TRBD1 | 17 | -
CASSLVLQETQYF | TGTGCCAGCAGCTTAGTACTCCAAGAGACCCAGTACTTC | TRBJ2-5 | TRBV7-9 | - | 13 | -
CDRQGDRYTF | TGTGACAGACAGGGGGACCGCTACACCTTC | TRBJ1-2 | TRBV2 | TRBD1 | 10 | -
CASQPFLSNQPQHF | TGTGCCAGCCAACCCTTTCTTAGCAATCAGCCCCAGCATTTT | TRBJ1-5 | TRBV6-5 | - | 14 | -
CASSTPAGTSGYEQYF | TGTGCCAGTAGTACCCCTGCCGGGACTAGCGGCTACGAGCAGTACTTC | TRBJ2-7 | TRBV19 | TRBD2 | 16 | -
CASSRTSGETQYF | TGTGCCAGCTCCCGGACTAGTGGAGAGACCCAGTACTTC | TRBJ2-5 | TRBV18 | TRBD2 | 13 | -
CASSQPARGREAFF | TGTGCCAGCAGCCAGCCAGCCAGGGGTCGTGAAGCTTTCTTT | TRBJ1-1 | TRBV4-2 | - | 14 | -
CASSLFGKTGTEAFF | TGTGCCAGCAGCTTATTTGGGAAGACGGGGACTGAAGCTTTCTTT | TRBJ1-1 | TRBV6-5 | - | 15 | once
CASSQYGELFF | TGTGCCAGCAGCCAATACGGGGAGCTGTTTTTT | TRBJ2-2 | TRBV3-1/TRBV3-2 | - | 11 | -
CASAGAINQPQHF | TGTGCCAGCGCAGGGGCCATCAATCAGCCCCAGCATTTT | TRBJ1-5 | TRBV7-2 | - | 13 | -
CASSKGSSDIYEQYF | TGTGCCAGTAGTAAGGGGTCTAGTGATATCTACGAGCAGTACTTC | TRBJ2-7 | TRBV19 | - | 15 | -
CASSQVGGREETQYF | TGTGCCAGCAGCCAAGTTGGGGGGAGGGAAGAGACCCAGTACTTC | TRBJ2-5 | TRBV3-1/TRBV3-2 | TRBD2 | 15 | -
CASRRDRANYEQYF | TGTGCCAGCCGGAGGGACAGGGCGAACTACGAGCAGTACTTC | TRBJ2-7 | TRBV11-2 | TRBD1 | 14 | few
CASSGGAVATNEKLFF | TGTGCCTCCTCTGGGGGGGCTGTTGCAACTAATGAAAAACTGTTTTTT | TRBJ1-4 | TRBV2 | - | 16 | -
CASSYRTNTEAFF | TGTGCCAGCAGTTATCGTACGAACACTGAAGCTTTCTTT | TRBJ1-1 | TRBV6-2/TRBV6-3 | - | 13 | once
CASSRGTDDPYEQYF | TGCGCCAGCAGCCGTGGGACAGACGATCCCTACGAGCAGTACTTC | TRBJ2-7 | TRBV4-3 | TRBD1 | 15 | -